This TCR beta chain was sequenced for a study of blood T cell repertoires in COVID-19. Study as a whole: The study drew acute and convalescent COVID-19 samples from the United States, Italy and Spain. PBMCs, B-cell-depleted T cells, or T cells were the source of the cDNA or gDNA that made up the material.

In the original workflow: Amplification from reference gene primers served as the basis for estimated nucleated cell counts. The assay was immunoSEQ multiplex PCR, and TCRdb's table has in-frame clones only and misses some. V, J and clone size were drawn from that table, and D and trimming were deduced from the DNA. The sample yields about 36,000 clones, roughly 80% seen once. The CDR3 has 14 amino acids. V gave up 9 bases and J gave up 3 bases; unmatched junction bases: 7. From germline, CDR1 is SEHNR and CDR2 FQNEAQ (reference sequence). Sequencing was carried out using peripheral blood. The TCR originated in a man aged 55 to 70 with active COVID-19. The gene calls are TRBV7-9 and TRBJ1-5; 8 nucleotides align to TRBD1. Here the CDR3 reads CASGQGISNQPQHF. CDR3 bases: TGTGCCAGTGGACAGGGCATTTCCAATCAGCCCCAGCATTTT.